Listed here is a single T cell receptor (beta chain). This entry comes from a study of blood T cell repertoires in COVID-19. Study context: Whether acute or convalescent, the COVID-19 samples came from the United States, Italy and Spain. Sources were T cells, B-cell-depleted T cells, or PBMCs; the material itself was cDNA or gDNA.

This CDR3 contains 13 residues. Germline CDR1 is SGHTS and CDR2 is YDEGEE. V lost 0 bases to trimming and J lost 4 bases; unmatched junction nucleotides: 1. Original handling: It was from reference gene primer amplification that nucleated cell counts were estimated. Method: immunoSEQ multiplex PCR; TCRdb's copy keeps in-frame clones and lacks some. V, J and clone size are taken as reported in that table, and D and trimming were inferred from the DNA itself. The sample has tens of thousands of clones; around nine tenths are singletons. Sequencing was performed on peripheral blood. This chain connects TRBV5-8 to TRBJ2-7, with 7 bases matching TRBD1. This clonotype originated in a woman in her fifties or sixties with active or convalescent COVID-19. The CDR3 DNA is TGTGCCAGCAGCTTGGCACAGGGGTACGAGCAGTACTTC. Amino acids: CASSLAQGYEQYF.